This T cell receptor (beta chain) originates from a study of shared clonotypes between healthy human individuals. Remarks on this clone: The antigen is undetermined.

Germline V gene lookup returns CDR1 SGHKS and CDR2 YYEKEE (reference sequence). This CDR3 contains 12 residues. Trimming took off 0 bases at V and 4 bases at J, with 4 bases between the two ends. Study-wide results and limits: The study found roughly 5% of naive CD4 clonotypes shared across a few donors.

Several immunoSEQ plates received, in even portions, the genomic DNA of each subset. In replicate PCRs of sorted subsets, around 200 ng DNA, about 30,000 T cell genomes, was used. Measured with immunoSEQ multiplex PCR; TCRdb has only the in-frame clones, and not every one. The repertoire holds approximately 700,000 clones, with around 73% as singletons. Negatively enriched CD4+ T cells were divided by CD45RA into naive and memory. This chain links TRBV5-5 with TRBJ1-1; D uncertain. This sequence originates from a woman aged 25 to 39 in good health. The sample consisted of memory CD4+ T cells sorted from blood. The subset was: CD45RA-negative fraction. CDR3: CASSLEFTEAFF. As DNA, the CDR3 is TGTGCCAGCAGCTTGGAGTTCACTGAAGCTTTCTTT. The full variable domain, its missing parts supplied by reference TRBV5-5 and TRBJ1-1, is DAGVTQSPTHLIKTRGQQVTLRCSPISGHKSVSWYQQVLGQGPQFIFQYYEKEERGRGNFPDRFSARQFPNYSSELNVNALLLGDSALYLCASSLEFTEAFFGQGTRLTVV.